This T cell receptor beta chain appears in the sequencing data of a study of pediatric ulcerative colitis. Study at large: Disease was pancolitis in over 5 and left-sided in two, histology-confirmed.

Some clones are missing from TCRdb's copy, which holds only in-frame ones; the method was immunoSEQ multiplex PCR. Of 44,000 or so clones in the sample, 60% to 85% were seen once. Study results and limitations: No controls had the two rectal clonotypes shared by ulcerative colitis patients. Repertoires came from total lymphocyte DNA, so rare subsets like regulatory T cells may be missed. Compared with controls, ulcerative colitis showed greater blood-rectum clone sharing.

Remarks on this clone: What it recognizes is unknown.

The rectum was sampled with one to two pinch biopsies at colonoscopy. There are 12 residues in the CDR3. The germline V gene has CDR1 SNHLY and CDR2 FYNNEI. Trimming pared 7 bases from V and 2 bases from J, leaving 9 bases between. The gene calls are TRBV2 and TRBJ2-7; D gene ambiguous. This sequence originates from a girl aged 10 to 17 with moderate ulcerative colitis. The sample comprised gut tissue. DNA of the CDR3: TGTGCCAGCAATTCGGATACCTACGAGCAGTACTTC. Its protein is CASNSDTYEQYF.